This paragraph covers one TCR beta chain sequence. What it binds is not known. These data come from a study of blood T cells in healthy people across ages. Study-level points and caveats: It was not known whether donors were CMV positive (a possible confounder of expanded clonotype changes). Reliance upon unsorted PBMCs precluded definitive naive versus antigen-experienced comparison. Both naive CD4+ cell counts and diversity were greater in long-lived donors than in aged donors.

V lost 1 base, J lost 4 bases, and 10 bases stayed unmatched. CDR1 and CDR2 from the germline V gene are DFQATT and SNEGSKA (reference sequence). CDR3 length: 16 residues. A second PCR of roughly 7 to 11 cycles used a sample-barcoded 5' primer and a J-beta primer mix. Sequencing yielded, for each sample, at least 2.5 million paired-end reads carrying CDR3. TCRdb independently ran MiXCR on the 5' RACE reads; one entry per CDR3 protein. The repertoire holds about 750,000 distinct CDR3 sequences, with approximately 53% as singletons. The receptor was isolated from an elderly man in good health. Sequencing was performed on blood. The gene calls are TRBV20-1 and TRBJ2-7, with 10 bases that match TRBD2. The CDR3 DNA sequence: TGCAGTGCTAGAGTGCCTACTAGCGGGATATTGTACGAGCAGTACTTC. This codes for CSARVPTSGILYEQYF.